The T cell receptor (beta chain) described here comes from a study of shared clonotypes between healthy human individuals. Germline lookup yields CDR1 DFQATT and CDR2 SNEGSKA (reference sequence). The CDR3 extends over 11 amino acids. The V end lost 3 bases, the J end lost 12 bases, and 13 bases lay between the germline ends. In the sorted-subset replicate PCRs, 200 ng DNA, around 32,000 T cell genomes, was used. Some clones are missing from TCRdb's copy, which holds only in-frame ones; the method was immunoSEQ multiplex PCR. The table has 330,000 or so clones, about 74% seen once. The chain is built from TRBV20-1 and TRBJ2-3, with D perhaps matching TRBD2 (7 bases). This TCR was sampled from a man aged 30 to 45 in good health. The sample was memory CD4+ T cells sorted from blood. Subset meaning: CD45RA-negative fraction. As DNA, the CDR3 is TGCAGTGCTAGGGGGGCGGGAGCCCAGTATTTT. It specifies CSARGAGAQYF.